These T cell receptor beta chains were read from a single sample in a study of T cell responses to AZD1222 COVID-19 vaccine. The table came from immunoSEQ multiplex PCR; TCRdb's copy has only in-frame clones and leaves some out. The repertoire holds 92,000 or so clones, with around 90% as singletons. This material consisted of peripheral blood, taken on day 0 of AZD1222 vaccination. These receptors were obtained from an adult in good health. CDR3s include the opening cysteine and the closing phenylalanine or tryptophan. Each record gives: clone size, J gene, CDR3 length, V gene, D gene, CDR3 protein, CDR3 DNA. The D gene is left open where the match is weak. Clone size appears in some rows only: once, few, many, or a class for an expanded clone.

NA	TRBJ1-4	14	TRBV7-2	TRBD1	CASSADRGNEKLFF	TGTGCCAGCAGCGCCGACAGGGGAAATGAAAAACTGTTTTTT
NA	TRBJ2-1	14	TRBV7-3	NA	CASSLAGQYNEQFF	TGTGCCAGCAGCCTTGCGGGACAATACAATGAGCAGTTCTTC
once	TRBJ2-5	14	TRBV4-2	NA	CASSQGGTEETQYF	TGTGCCAGCAGCCAAGGCGGGACGGAAGAGACCCAGTACTTC
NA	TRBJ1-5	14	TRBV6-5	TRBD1	CASRRTGGNQPQHF	TGTGCCAGCAGGCGGACAGGGGGCAATCAGCCCCAGCATTTT
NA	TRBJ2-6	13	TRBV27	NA	CAIAVSGANVLTF	TGTGCCATCGCAGTCTCTGGGGCCAACGTCCTGACTTTC
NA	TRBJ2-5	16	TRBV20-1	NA	CSASSFIGGGMETQYF	TGCAGTGCTAGTTCATTCATAGGCGGGGGCATGGAGACCCAGTACTTC
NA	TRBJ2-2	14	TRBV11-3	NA	CASSPGTDTGELFF	TGTGCCAGCAGCCCCGGGACGGACACCGGGGAGCTGTTTTTT
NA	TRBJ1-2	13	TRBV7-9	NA	CASSVDTAYGYTF	TGTGCCAGCAGCGTCGACACCGCCTATGGCTACACCTTC
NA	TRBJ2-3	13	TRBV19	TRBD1	CASRGTGGDTQYF	TGTGCCAGTAGGGGGACAGGGGGAGATACGCAGTATTTT
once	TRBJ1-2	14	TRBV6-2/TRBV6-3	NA	CASSYVRVNYGYTF	TGTGCCAGCAGTTACGTGCGAGTTAACTATGGCTACACCTTC
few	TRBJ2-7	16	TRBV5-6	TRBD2	CASSFPTSPHTYEQYF	TGTGCCAGCAGCTTTCCGACTAGCCCGCACACCTACGAGCAGTACTTC